Following are 29 T cell receptor beta chains from one sample sequenced in a study of shared clonotypes between healthy human individuals. Using immunoSEQ multiplex PCR, the repertoire was profiled, and TCRdb retains in-frame clones only, with some absent. The data hold approximately 600,000 clones, with around 96% observed a single time. Naive CD8 cells comprised CD45RO-negative, CCR7-positively selected cells, excluding terminally differentiated effector memory CD45RA+ cells. The sample was naive CD8+ T cells sorted from blood. These TCRs come from a woman younger than 45 in good health.

The gene calls are TRBV14 and TRBJ2-1, with 7 bases that match TRBD2. The V gene end was trimmed by 3 bases and the J gene end by 4 bases; junction bases not matched to a gene: 0. Per the germline V gene, CDR1 is SGHDN and CDR2 is FVKESK. The CDR3 covers 13 residues. The CDR3 spells CASSQREYNEQFF. The CDR3 nucleotides read TGTGCCAGCAGCCAGCGGGAGTACAATGAGCAGTTCTTC. Supplemented by reference TRBV14 and TRBJ2-1, the full variable domain reads EAGVTQFPSHSVIEKGQTVTLRCDPISGHDNLYWYRRVMGKEIKFLLHFVKESKQDESGMPNNRFLAERTGGTYSTLKVQPAELEDSGVYFCASSQREYNEQFFGPGTRLTVL.

The rearrangement joins TRBV7-9 to TRBJ2-5, with D hard to call. The J call may not be correct, given that the DNA end is closer to TRBJ2-7. Germline V gene lookup returns CDR1 SEHNR and CDR2 FQNEAQ (reference sequence). The CDR3 runs 12 residues. CDR3 residues: CASSGVGAEQYF. The CDR3, as DNA: TGTGCCAGCAGCGGTGTTGGCGCCGAGCAGTACTTC.

The chain couples TRBV19 to TRBJ2-2, with 9 nucleotides matching TRBD2. Germline loops: CDR1 LNHDA, CDR2 SQIVND (reference sequence). J was trimmed by 1 base and V by 4 bases; bases with no gene match: 1. The CDR3 contains 15 residues. Here the CDR3 reads CASSTTSGNTGELFF. The CDR3 nucleotides read TGTGCCAGTAGTACGACTAGCGGGAACACCGGGGAGCTGTTTTTT.

CDR3 bases: TGCAGCGTCGGGACAGACCTAATCTACGAGCAGTACTTC. It translates to CSVGTDLIYEQYF. The chain recombines TRBV29-1 with TRBJ2-7; 7 bases map to TRBD1. Losses at the gene ends were 6 bases for V and 3 bases for J; bases not matched to a gene: 8. CDR3 length: 13 residues. CDR1 and CDR2 (germline): SQVTM, ANQGSEA.

This chain connects TRBV29-1 to TRBJ2-7, with D maybe TRBD2 (5 bases). V lost 2 bases, J lost 2 bases, and 13 bases lay in between. This CDR3 has 14 residues. From germline, CDR1 is SQVTM and CDR2 ANQGSEA. For the CDR3, the DNA is TGCAGCGTTGAATCGGCTAGCTTAACCTACGAGCAGTACTTC. The encoded protein is CSVESASLTYEQYF.

The chain uses TRBV2 and TRBJ1-1; 7 nucleotides match TRBD1. Germline CDR1 reads SNHLY; CDR2 reads FYNNEI. The CDR3 loop spans 14 amino acids. J gave up 0 bases and V 6 bases, and 4 bases lay outside the gene matches. In nucleotides, the CDR3 is TGTGCCAGCAGGGGAACAGGGGTGAACACTGAAGCTTTCTTT. Amino acid sequence: CASRGTGVNTEAFF. The whole variable domain, filled in from reference TRBV2 and TRBJ1-1, reads EPEVTQTPSHQVTQMGQEVILRCVPISNHLYFYWYRQILGQKVEFLVSFYNNEISEKSEIFDDQFSVERPDGSNFTLKIRSTKLEDSAMYFCASRGTGVNTEAFFGQGTRLTVV.

This chain connects TRBV4-1 to TRBJ2-2; no firm D call. This CDR3 has 16 amino acids. CDR1 and CDR2 from the germline V gene are MGHRA and YSYEKL. V dropped 0 bases and J dropped 1 base, with 9 bases sitting between them. Here the CDR3 reads CASSQDRRQNTGELFF. The CDR3 bases are TGCGCCAGCAGCCAAGATCGACGACAGAACACCGGGGAGCTGTTTTTT.

The chain combines TRBV7-8 with TRBJ2-3; the D gene is possibly TRBD2 (6 bases). Germline V CDR1 and CDR2: SGHVS, FQNEAQ. Trimming left V 3 bases short and J 1 base short, with 14 bases between. CDR3 length: 16 amino acids. The DNA of the CDR3 is TGTGCCAGCAGCTTGGTGGAGGGACCAGGCACAGATACGCAGTATTTT. Its protein is CASSLVEGPGTDTQYF. Using reference TRBV7-8 and TRBJ2-3 for the parts outside the CDR3, the full variable domain is GAGVSQSPRYKVAKRGQDVALRCDPISGHVSLFWYQQALGQGPEFLTYFQNEAQLDKSGLPSDRFFAERPEGSVSTLKIQRTQQEDSAVYLCASSLVEGPGTDTQYFGPGTRLTVL.

The chain uses TRBV7-8 and TRBJ2-7; TRBD2 agrees at 7 bases. Germline loops: CDR1 SGHVS, CDR2 FQNEAQ. Trimming at V came to 0 bases and at J to 2 bases, leaving 7 bases not matched to a gene. The CDR3 runs to 16 residues. The CDR3 protein is CASSLAVTSPAYEQYF. CDR3 nucleotide sequence: TGTGCCAGCAGCTTAGCCGTGACTAGCCCTGCCTACGAGCAGTACTTC.

The chain combines TRBV6-6 with TRBJ2-5; D is possibly TRBD2 (6 bases). There are 14 residues in the CDR3. V shed 2 bases and J shed 4 bases, with 11 bases lying between them. Germline values: CDR1 MNHNY, CDR2 SVGAGI (reference sequence). The CDR3 loop is CASSYEDGRETQYF. In DNA, the CDR3 is TGTGCCAGCAGTTACGAAGACGGGAGAGAGACCCAGTACTTC.

In its sample, this clone was seen a few times. The CDR3: CASSFGQANQPQHF. In DNA, the CDR3 is TGTGCCAGCAGTTTCGGACAGGCCAATCAGCCCCAGCATTTT. The V gene is TRBV28, the J gene TRBJ1-5, with 7 bases matching TRBD1. The J segment lost 3 bases and the V segment lost 3 bases, leaving 2 bases of the junction unmatched. Per the germline V gene, CDR1 is MDHEN and CDR2 is SYDVKM. The CDR3 is made up of 14 amino acids.

The chain carries TRBV27 and TRBJ1-2; 9 nucleotides agree with TRBD1. Unmatched junction bases numbered 6, after V lost 5 bases and J lost 8 bases. Germline V lookup: CDR1 MNHEY, CDR2 SMNVEV (reference sequence). The CDR3 is 13 residues long. The CDR3 sequence: CASSPTGGYGYTF. In DNA form, the CDR3 reads TGTGCCAGCAGTCCAACAGGGGGCTACGGCTACACCTTC.

V and J are TRBV19 and TRBJ2-7; a weak D match, TRBD2 (6 bases). V lost 1 base and J 2 bases, leaving 12 bases between the germline ends. This CDR3 has 15 residues. Germline values: CDR1 LNHDA, CDR2 SQIVND (reference sequence). The CDR3: CASSIASGGAYEQYF. The DNA of the CDR3 is TGTGCCAGTAGTATAGCGAGCGGAGGGGCCTACGAGCAGTACTTC.

This chain joins TRBV9 and TRBJ1-1, with unresolved D. The germline V and J ends were trimmed by 1 base and 4 bases, with 8 bases remaining between them. Germline CDR1 is SGDLS and CDR2 is YYNGEE. This CDR3 is built from 13 residues. DNA of the CDR3: TGTGCCAGCAGCGTATCGTGGGGCACTGAAGCTTTCTTT. Amino acid sequence: CASSVSWGTEAFF.

The rearrangement links TRBV18 to TRBJ2-3; 10 nucleotides match TRBD1. Looked up from germline, CDR1 is KGHSH and CDR2 is LQKENI. The CDR3 sequence is 16 residues long. The V segment lost 1 base and the J segment 4 bases; nucleotides outside the gene matches: 5. The CDR3: CASSPRGQGPADTQYF. The CDR3 DNA sequence: TGTGCCAGCTCACCACGGGGACAGGGGCCCGCAGATACGCAGTATTTT.

This rearrangement joins TRBV6-5 to TRBJ1-2, with D perhaps TRBD1 (5 bases). V was pared by 4 bases and J by 5 bases, with 11 bases between. In germline, CDR1 is MNHEY, CDR2 SVGAGI. The CDR3 loop spans 13 amino acids. The CDR3 sequence: CASSSQGSYGYTF. CDR3 DNA sequence: TGTGCCAGCAGTTCGCAGGGTAGTTATGGCTACACCTTC.

The rearrangement links TRBV28 to TRBJ2-1; tentatively, D is TRBD1 or TRBD2 (5 bases each). This CDR3 spans 13 amino acids. The V end was cut by 2 bases, the J end by 5 bases, with 7 bases between. Germline CDR1 reads MDHEN; CDR2 reads SYDVKM. In DNA, the CDR3 is TGTGCCAGCAGTTTACAGGGACACAATGAGCAGTTCTTC. Its translation is CASSLQGHNEQFF.

This chain connects TRBV4-2 to TRBJ2-2, with 7 bases aligning to TRBD2. Trimming at V came to 4 bases and at J to 0 bases, leaving 11 bases not matched to a gene. Germline V gives CDR1 LGHNA, CDR2 YNFKEQ. CDR3 length equals 18 residues. CDR3 residues: CASSLDPASGANTGELFF. The CDR3 nucleotides are TGTGCCAGCAGCCTAGACCCGGCTAGCGGCGCGAACACCGGGGAGCTGTTTTTT.

Comment on this clone: At the DNA level, this CDR3 is encoded by other sequences in the same sample as well. The chain joins TRBV27 to TRBJ2-7; 8 bases are a match to TRBD2. In germline, CDR1 is MNHEY, CDR2 SMNVEV (reference sequence). V lost 1 base, J lost 4 bases, and 6 bases stayed unmatched. This CDR3 is built from 15 residues. CDR3 sequence (DNA): TGTGCCAGCAGTTTATTGTCGGGAGGGCGGTACGAGCAGTACTTC. Residues: CASSLLSGGRYEQYF.

The V and J genes are TRBV27 and TRBJ2-2; D might be TRBD2 (5 bases). V was clipped by 1 base and J by 4 bases, with 13 bases between them. Germline V gives CDR1 MNHEY, CDR2 SMNVEV (reference sequence). This CDR3 spans 16 amino acids. DNA for the CDR3: TGTGCCAGCAGTTTATTGTCGGGGTCGGCCACCGGGGAGCTGTTTTTT. Protein product: CASSLLSGSATGELFF.

This chain uses TRBV6-1 with TRBJ1-1, with a possible D match to TRBD1 (5 bases). Germline V gene lookup returns CDR1 MNHNS and CDR2 SASEGT. The CDR3 contains 12 residues. V gave up 2 bases and J gave up 6 bases, with 7 bases separating them. The chain's CDR3 is CASSELTAEAFF. The CDR3 DNA sequence: TGTGCCAGCAGTGAACTGACAGCTGAAGCTTTCTTT.

This chain uses TRBV27 with TRBJ2-7; 7 nucleotides match TRBD1. CDR3 size: 14 residues. V lost 4 bases and J lost 3; bases outside the gene matches: 6. Per the germline V gene, CDR1 is MNHEY and CDR2 is SMNVEV (reference sequence). DNA for the CDR3: TGTGCCAGCAGTTCTCGGGACAGCTACTACGAGCAGTACTTC. The encoded protein is CASSSRDSYYEQYF.

The chain uses TRBV28 and TRBJ2-7, with 9 bases fitting TRBD1. Germline V lookup: CDR1 MDHEN, CDR2 SYDVKM. J was trimmed by 3 bases and V by 5 bases; bases with no gene match: 8. This CDR3 region has 15 residues. The CDR3 reads CASSVTGTGNYEQYF. For the CDR3, the DNA is TGTGCCAGCAGTGTCACAGGGACAGGGAACTACGAGCAGTACTTC.

V and J are TRBV27 and TRBJ1-2, with 8 nucleotides matching TRBD1. In germline, CDR1 is MNHEY, CDR2 SMNVEV (reference sequence). Losses at the gene ends were 3 bases for V and 8 bases for J; bases not matched to a gene: 5. This CDR3 contains 13 residues. The chain's CDR3 is CASSLDRDGGYTF. The CDR3 DNA follows: TGTGCCAGCAGTTTGGACAGGGACGGCGGCTACACCTTC.

The rearrangement links TRBV6-6 to TRBJ2-1; 14 bases are shared with TRBD2. The germline V gene encodes CDR1 MNHNY and CDR2 SVGAGI (reference sequence). The ends lost 2 bases at V and 8 bases at J; junction bases unmatched: 5. CDR3 size: 16 residues. Written as DNA, the CDR3 is TGTGCCAGCAGTTACCCCGGGACTAGCGGGAGAGATGAGCAGTTCTTC. This codes for CASSYPGTSGRDEQFF.

J is TRBJ2-2 and V is TRBV6-1; the D gene is possibly TRBD1 (6 bases). This CDR3 comprises 18 residues. Germline lookup yields CDR1 MNHNS and CDR2 SASEGT. The germline V and J ends were trimmed by 3 bases and 0 bases, with 17 bases remaining between them. CDR3 amino acids: CASSDYKQGRANTGELFF. For the CDR3, the DNA is TGTGCCAGCAGTGATTACAAACAGGGACGTGCGAACACCGGGGAGCTGTTTTTT.

The CDR3 sequence: CASSLSARGGYGYTF. The CDR3 DNA is TGTGCCAGCAGTTTATCTGCCAGGGGTGGCTATGGCTACACCTTC. V gene TRBV28 combines with J gene TRBJ1-2; possibly TRBD1 for D (6 bases). The CDR3 is 15 residues long. Germline lookup yields CDR1 MDHEN and CDR2 SYDVKM. The V and J ends lost 1 base and 4 bases respectively, with 13 bases between them.

The chain couples TRBV28 to TRBJ1-1; tentative D call: TRBD1 (6 bases). The CDR3 sequence is 15 residues long. Per the germline V gene, CDR1 is MDHEN and CDR2 is SYDVKM. V lost 6 bases, J lost 6 bases, and 20 bases lay in between. CDR3 bases: TGTGCCAGCAGGATTACCGCAGGGGTGTTTGCTGAAGCTTTCTTT. This translates into CASRITAGVFAEAFF.

The rearrangement links TRBV6-1 to TRBJ1-5; D is unclear. This CDR3 comprises 13 residues. V was trimmed by 10 bases and J by 8 bases, leaving 18 bases between them. Germline CDR1 is MNHNS and CDR2 is SASEGT. Here the CDR3 DNA reads TGTGCCATCCGAGCCGGGGTAGATGAGCCCCAGCATTTT. Translating gives CAIRAGVDEPQHF.